What follows is one T cell receptor (beta chain) and its context. The target of this receptor is not known. No base quality information exists; no much larger clone differs at one position. These data originate in a study of blood T cell repertoires in COVID-19 (dated by TCRdb to about 2020). Concerning the study at large: Samples from collaborators originated in the United States, Italy and Spain and spanned both the acute and convalescent phases of COVID-19. The material from the prospective study consisted of cDNA or gDNA derived from T cells, B-cell-depleted T cells, or PBMCs. Where available, HLA class I and class II types were taken from metadata supplied by the sample provider and were not determined by assay-based typing. Nearly every sample came with metadata listing a de-identified subject ID, COVID-19 status, age in years and sex. The repertoires were released in a freely available public database intended as a resource for research on the immune response to SARS-CoV-2. Samples came from the ongoing ImmuneRACE study (first 160 participants) plus 1,254 subjects from 6 global collaborators. Deeply sampled blood TCRbeta repertoires from subjects exposed to, actively infected with, or recovered from COVID-19 were included in the dataset. What the work shows at the level of the full study, not this receptor alone: How much clinical and demographic metadata was included differed by source and by participant, and the metadata was provided uncurated.

Collaborating institutions collected whole blood in K2EDTA tubes following their own protocols. Collaborator samples were shipped for TCRbeta analysis as frozen whole blood, isolated PBMCs, or DNA extracted from either sample type. Trimming costs V 6 bases and J 6 bases, and their ends lie 12 bases apart. Reading the germline V gene gives CDR1 SNHLY and CDR2 FYNNEI. From its cysteine to its phenylalanine, the CDR3 spans 14 amino acids. Kept here is only the CDR3 DNA, which spans 42 bases and is read in frame from base 1. TCRbeta CDR3 regions were amplified from genomic DNA by means of the immunoSEQ Assay, a bias-controlled multiplex PCR. Per the original workflow: Nucleated cell counts per sample were estimated from amplification of reference gene primers within the assay. Sequence reads were collapsed and filtered to measure the absolute abundance of every unique TCRbeta CDR3 rearrangement. For each sample, productive Simpson clonality was calculated by taking the square root of Simpson's diversity index across productive rearrangements. TCRdb provides this immuneACCESS table in a form limited to in-frame rearrangements. Some clones are lacking; in checked studies, under half of them reflect an unresolved V gene, and why the rest are absent is not known. V, J and clone size were drawn from that table, and D and trimming were deduced from the DNA. The sample table records 290,000 or so clones; about 85% of these occur just once. Together, the top ten hold 2% to 3% of the sample.

The clonotype was recovered from a young man with active or convalescent COVID-19. Source material: peripheral blood. Recombination joined TRBV2 with TRBJ1-6; a confident D gene designation cannot be given. The CDR3 corresponds to CASSPQVSNSPLHF. The nucleotides are TGTGCCAGCAGCCCACAAGTATCTAATTCACCCCTCCACTTT.